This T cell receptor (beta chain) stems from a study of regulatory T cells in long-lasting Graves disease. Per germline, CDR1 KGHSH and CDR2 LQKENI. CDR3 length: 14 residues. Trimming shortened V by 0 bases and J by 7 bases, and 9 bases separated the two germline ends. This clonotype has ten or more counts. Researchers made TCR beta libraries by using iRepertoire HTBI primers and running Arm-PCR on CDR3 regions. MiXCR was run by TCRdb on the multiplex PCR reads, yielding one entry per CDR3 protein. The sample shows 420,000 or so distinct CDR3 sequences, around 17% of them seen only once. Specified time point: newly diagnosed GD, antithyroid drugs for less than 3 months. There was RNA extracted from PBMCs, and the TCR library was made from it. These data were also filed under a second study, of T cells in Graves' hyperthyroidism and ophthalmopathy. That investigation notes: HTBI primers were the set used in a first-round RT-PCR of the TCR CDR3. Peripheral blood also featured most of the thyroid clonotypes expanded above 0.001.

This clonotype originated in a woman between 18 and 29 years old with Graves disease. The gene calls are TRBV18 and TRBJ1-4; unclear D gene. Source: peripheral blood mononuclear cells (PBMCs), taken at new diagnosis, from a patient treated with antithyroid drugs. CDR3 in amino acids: CASSPPAESEKLFF. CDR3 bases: TGTGCCAGCTCACCACCGGCGGAGAGTGAAAAACTGTTTTTT.